These 27 T cell receptor beta chains were all obtained from the same sample, sequenced in a study of blood T cell repertoires in COVID-19. TCRdb keeps only in-frame clones here, not all; method: immunoSEQ multiplex PCR. The table includes roughly 280,000 clones, about nine tenths detected once. The sample consisted of PBMCs or T cells enriched from blood (not recorded which). The receptors stem from a woman aged 55 to 70 who had recovered from COVID-19.

Comment on this clone: The sample carries other DNA sequences with the same CDR3. The genes are TRBV28 and TRBJ2-7, with 9 bases lining up with TRBD1. In germline, CDR1 is MDHEN, CDR2 SYDVKM. V trimming: 7 bases; J trimming: 3 bases; junction bases outside the gene matches: 4. The CDR3 is made up of 13 amino acids. In DNA, the CDR3 is TGTGCCAGCAATCCGGGACAGGGCTACGAGCAGTACTTC. It translates to CASNPGQGYEQYF.

J is TRBJ1-4 and V is TRBV6-1; D is unclear. Trimming stripped 2 bases from V and 2 bases from J, with 9 bases between. CDR3 length equals 15 residues. The germline gives CDR1 MNHNS, CDR2 SASEGT. The CDR3 loop reads CASSEQARTNEKLFF. The DNA of the CDR3 is TGTGCCAGCAGTGAACAGGCGCGCACTAATGAAAAACTGTTTTTT.

This rearrangement joins TRBV10-3 to TRBJ1-1; possibly TRBD1 for D (5 bases). Germline CDR1 and CDR2: ENHRY and SYGVKD. V was cut by 6 bases and J by 8 bases, with 13 bases left in between. This CDR3 spans 12 amino acids. In nucleotides, the CDR3 is TGTGCCATCAGCCGCGTGGGGGGGGAAGCTTTCTTT. Amino acids: CAISRVGGEAFF.

This chain connects TRBV6-5 to TRBJ1-3; perhaps TRBD1 as D (6 bases). The CDR3 is 15 residues long. V lost 6 bases and J lost 0, with 12 bases in between. CDR1 MNHEY and CDR2 SVGAGI come from the germline V gene. CDR3 DNA sequence: TGTGCCAGCAGGCGACAGGCCAACTCTGGAAACACCATATATTTT. This encodes CASRRQANSGNTIYF.

This clone has a single count. This chain joins TRBV6-1 and TRBJ1-5, with a tentative D call TRBD1 (5 bases). CDR1 is MNHNS, CDR2 SASEGT, per germline. Trimming took 3 bases from V and 6 from J, leaving 18 bases between them. The CDR3 consists of 16 residues. For the CDR3, the DNA is TGTGCCAGCAGTGAGTGGGTTGGCAGGGAAGGTCAGCCCCAGCATTTT. Its protein is CASSEWVGREGQPQHF.

CDR3 sequence (DNA): TGTGCCAGCGGGTCTAGCTCCTATAATTCACCCCTCCACTTT. This sequence encodes CASGSSSYNSPLHF. The gene calls are TRBV2 and TRBJ1-6; D unclear. V lost 8 bases, J lost 0 bases, and 8 bases lay in between. This CDR3 is 14 amino acids long. CDR1 and CDR2 (germline): SNHLY, FYNNEI.

The rearrangement uses TRBV7-3 and TRBJ2-2; 9 nucleotides match TRBD1. This CDR3 comprises 15 residues. V lost 5 bases and J lost 4; bases outside the gene matches: 5. Germline V gene sequence: CDR1 SGHTA, CDR2 FQGTGA. CDR3 protein: CASSLDRGGTGELFF. The CDR3 DNA follows: TGTGCCAGCAGCCTGGACAGGGGAGGCACCGGGGAGCTGTTTTTT.

The V and J genes are TRBV30 and TRBJ1-3, with TRBD1 matching over 8 bases. This CDR3 region has 13 residues. The germline CDR1 and CDR2 sequences are GTSNPN and SVGIG (reference sequence). Germline trimming cut 4 bases from V and 3 bases from J; bases unmatched to any gene: 2. The CDR3 loop is CAWNRGIGNTIYF. CDR3 nucleotide sequence: TGTGCCTGGAACAGGGGGATTGGAAACACCATATATTTT. The variable domain in full, completed from reference TRBV30 and TRBJ1-3, reads SQTIHQWPATLVQPVGSPLSLECTVEGTSNPNLYWYRQAAGRGLQLLFYSVGIGQISSEVPQNLSASRPQDRQFILSSKKLLLSDSGFYLCAWNRGIGNTIYFGEGSWLTVV.

Of note for this clone: An end of the junction does not agree with germline; a read error may underlie this. The chain links TRBV6-5 to TRBJ2-7; D is perhaps TRBD1 (8 bases). CDR1 is MNHEY, CDR2 SVGAGI, per germline. This CDR3 contains 10 residues. In DNA, the CDR3 is TGTGCCAGCGGCCTCACAGGGGGACTATTC. It yields the protein CASGLTGGLF.

J is TRBJ1-1 and V is TRBV4-2; D remains ambiguous. Germline-derived CDR1 and CDR2 are LGHNA and YNFKEQ. This CDR3 region has 14 residues. V was trimmed by 1 base and J by 0 bases, leaving 6 bases between them. CDR3: CASSQVDLNTEAFF. For the CDR3, the DNA is TGTGCCAGCAGCCAAGTAGATCTGAACACTGAAGCTTTCTTT.

The chain employs TRBV28 and TRBJ1-2, with D perhaps matching TRBD1 (5 bases). Germline CDR1 is MDHEN and CDR2 is SYDVKM. V was shortened by 5 bases and J by 4 bases, with 11 bases between the two germline ends. The CDR3 contains 13 residues. This chain's CDR3 is CASSPGLGYGYTF. CDR3 sequence (DNA): TGTGCCAGCAGTCCGGGACTGGGCTATGGCTACACCTTC.

The V and J genes are TRBV5-6 and TRBJ2-1; D is perhaps TRBD1 (6 bases). This CDR3 is built from 16 residues. Germline loops: CDR1 SGHDT, CDR2 YYEEEE. V dropped 2 bases and J dropped 1 base, with 13 bases sitting between them. CDR3: CASSLLAGVSYNEQFF. CDR3 nucleotides: TGTGCCAGCAGCTTATTGGCAGGGGTATCCTACAATGAGCAGTTCTTC.

This clone came up once. This chain joins TRBV3-1 (or the pseudogene TRBV3-2) and TRBJ1-5; 7 bases are shared with TRBD1. The CDR3 covers 15 residues. Germline CDR1 LGHDT, CDR2 YNNKEL (reference sequence). Losses at the gene ends were 1 base for V and 1 base for J; bases not matched to a gene: 1. The CDR3 region has the DNA TGTGCCAGCAGCCAAGCGACAGGGAGCAATCAGCCCCAGCATTTT. This encodes CASSQATGSNQPQHF.

This sequence joins TRBV30 and TRBJ1-3; D gene uncertain. The germline V and J ends were trimmed by 0 bases and 3 bases, with 6 bases remaining between them. The CDR3 runs to 13 residues. Germline-derived CDR1 and CDR2 are GTSNPN and SVGIG (reference sequence). The CDR3 DNA reads TGTGCCTGGAGTGTCGGGTTTGGAAACACCATATATTTT. This gives the protein CAWSVGFGNTIYF.

The rearrangement links TRBV4-1 to TRBJ1-2; D may be TRBD1 (5 bases). The V and J ends lost 0 bases and 4 bases respectively, with 12 bases between them. The CDR3 covers 15 residues. Germline V CDR1 and CDR2: MGHRA, YSYEKL. This chain's CDR3 is CASSQERGRGYGYTF. Here the CDR3 DNA reads TGCGCCAGCAGCCAAGAACGGGGGAGGGGCTATGGCTACACCTTC.

The rearrangement joins TRBV4-1 to TRBJ2-3; TRBD2 matches at 10 bases. Germline V gives CDR1 MGHRA, CDR2 YSYEKL. The V gene end was trimmed by 0 bases and the J gene end by 0 bases; junction bases not matched to a gene: 3. The CDR3 has 17 amino acids. The CDR3 coding sequence is TGCGCCAGCAGCCAAGACCCTAGCGGGGGTAGCACAGATACGCAGTATTTT. Translating it yields CASSQDPSGGSTDTQYF.

The CDR3 sequence is CASSFGGGRAGNQPQHF. CDR3 coding DNA: TGTGCCAGCAGTTTCGGGGGGGGCAGGGCTGGCAATCAGCCCCAGCATTTT. This chain joins TRBV27 and TRBJ1-5; TRBD1 is a possible D gene (6 bases). In germline, CDR1 is MNHEY, CDR2 SMNVEV (reference sequence). The CDR3 spans 17 residues. V was pared by 3 bases and J by 2 bases, with 17 bases between.

V gene TRBV27 combines with J gene TRBJ2-2; D remains unclear. Germline values: CDR1 MNHEY, CDR2 SMNVEV (reference sequence). CDR3 size: 12 residues. The V and J ends lost 3 bases and 6 bases respectively, with 5 bases between them. The CDR3 reads CASSFSSGELFF. In nucleotides, the CDR3 is TGTGCCAGCAGTTTCAGTTCCGGGGAGCTGTTTTTT.

This chain links TRBV3-1 (or the pseudogene TRBV3-2) with TRBJ2-1; TRBD2 agrees at 15 bases. V lost 4 bases and J lost 0; bases outside the gene matches: 4. The germline V gene has CDR1 LGHDT and CDR2 YNNKEL (reference sequence). The CDR3 extends over 18 amino acids. The CDR3 protein is CASSRGTSGGRSYNEQFF. The CDR3 DNA is TGTGCCAGCAGCCGCGGGACTAGCGGGGGGCGCTCCTACAATGAGCAGTTCTTC.

The chain uses TRBV28 and TRBJ2-1; 7 nucleotides match TRBD1. Germline V lookup: CDR1 MDHEN, CDR2 SYDVKM. Trimming removed 6 bases from V and 7 bases from J; junction bases left unmatched: 3. The CDR3 has 12 amino acids. The DNA of the CDR3 is TGTGCCAGCAGAACGACAGGGAATGAGCAGTTCTTC. It encodes CASRTTGNEQFF.

The chain links TRBV28 to TRBJ2-1; 10 bases match TRBD1. Germline V gene lookup returns CDR1 MDHEN and CDR2 SYDVKM. The CDR3 is 17 amino acids. V lost 4 bases and J lost 7; bases outside the gene matches: 13. This CDR3 reads CASSSPPRTGGRNEQFF. As DNA, the CDR3 is TGTGCCAGCAGTTCCCCCCCTAGGACAGGGGGAAGAAATGAGCAGTTCTTC.

V is TRBV7-3 and J is TRBJ2-2; 10 bases match TRBD2. Per the germline V gene, CDR1 is SGHTA and CDR2 is FQGTGA. Unmatched junction bases numbered 5, after V lost 5 bases and J lost 2 bases. The CDR3 has 16 amino acids. The CDR3 coding sequence is TGTGCCAGCAGCCCAATAGCGGGGGGAAACACCGGGGAGCTGTTTTTT. Translation: CASSPIAGGNTGELFF.

The V call is TRBV19, the J call TRBJ2-1; the match to TRBD2 covers 9 bases. CDR3 size: 14 residues. V lost 3 bases and J lost 8; bases outside the gene matches: 5. Germline CDR1 reads LNHDA; CDR2 reads SQIVND (reference sequence). The CDR3 sequence: CASSMLAGFDEQFF. The DNA of the CDR3 is TGTGCCAGTAGTATGCTAGCGGGATTCGATGAGCAGTTCTTC. Drawing the rest from reference TRBV19 and TRBJ2-1, the complete variable domain is DGGITQSPKYLFRKEGQNVTLSCEQNLNHDAMYWYRQDPGQGLRLIYYSQIVNDFQKGDIAEGYSVSREKKESFPLTVTSAQKNPTAFYLCASSMLAGFDEQFFGPGTRLTVL.

The chain recombines TRBV18 with TRBJ2-2, with 8 bases that match TRBD2. J lost 1 base, V lost 3 bases, and 13 bases had no gene match. Germline assignment: CDR1 KGHSH and CDR2 LQKENI. This CDR3 comprises 19 residues. CDR3 residues: CASSPRLVSAGGNTGELFF. The CDR3 DNA reads as TGTGCCAGCTCACCTCGACTTGTTTCGGCGGGGGGGAACACCGGGGAGCTGTTTTTT.

Concerning this clone: Other DNA sequences in the sample encode the same CDR3. The V gene is TRBV30, the J gene TRBJ2-3; perhaps TRBD2 as D (5 bases). Looked up from germline, CDR1 is GTSNPN and CDR2 is SVGIG (reference sequence). Deletions cut 5 bases from V and 0 bases from J, with 9 bases between. This CDR3 has 13 amino acids. The CDR3 here is CAWGSGSTDTQYF. DNA for the CDR3: TGTGCCTGGGGTTCGGGAAGCACAGATACGCAGTATTTT.

CDR3 in DNA: TGTGCCAGCAGCCTGACAGGGGGCGGAGGGACAGATACGCAGTATTTT. Translated, it gives CASSLTGGGGTDTQYF. The chain combines TRBV7-9 with TRBJ2-3; 10 positions match TRBD1. Trimming removed 5 bases from V and 3 bases from J; junction bases left unmatched: 8. The CDR3 is 16 amino acids. CDR1 and CDR2 (germline): SEHNR, FQNEAQ (reference sequence).

The J gene is TRBJ2-7, the V gene TRBV7-3; a weak D match, TRBD2 (5 bases). CDR3 size: 14 residues. Deletions cut 5 bases from V and 1 base from J, with 12 bases between. Germline CDR1 SGHTA, CDR2 FQGTGA. CDR3 bases: TGTGCCAGCAGCCCTGGACGGGGATCCTACGAGCAGTACTTC. Translated, it gives CASSPGRGSYEQYF.